This TCR beta chain was profiled in a study of radiotherapy plus CTLA-4 blockade in lung cancer. As for the study in general: Objective response rate was roughly 19%; disease control rate, approximately 30%.

The study's findings and limits: There was expansion of tumor-derived TCR clones in blood after radiotherapy plus ipilimumab.

Trimming cost V 1 base and J 5 bases, with 5 bases left between them. This CDR3 has 13 residues. Germline-derived CDR1 and CDR2 are MNHNS and SASEGT. Points on this clone: Antigen: not known.

Clones were sequenced by immunoSEQ multiplex PCR, and TCRdb holds only the in-frame ones, with some missing. Counted here are 50,000 or so clones, more than 65% occurring once; the ten biggest clones make up under 3.5%. Material: peripheral blood, obtained from a patient treated with radiotherapy plus ipilimumab. The receptor was isolated from a human donor with non-small cell lung cancer who had a partial response to radiotherapy plus ipilimumab. The chain has TRBV6-1 and TRBJ1-4; no clear D gene. For the CDR3, the DNA is TGTGCCAGCAGTGAAGGAGGGAATGAAAAACTGTTTTTT. Translation: CASSEGGNEKLFF.